This T cell receptor (beta chain) was recovered during a study of T-cell reconstitution after alpha-beta-depleted transplantation in children. Study-wide findings and caveats: Surviving recipient T cells and thymic progenitors underlay high day-60 TCRbeta diversity in some patients.

Germline values: CDR1 SGHKS, CDR2 YYEKEE (reference sequence). This CDR3 comprises 13 residues. V lost 4 bases and J lost 2, with 10 bases in between. Preparation of the TCRbeta library used unique molecular identifiers. A single record per CDR3 protein comes from TCRdb applying MiXCR to the PCR reads. This table holds 700,000 to 950,000 distinct CDR3 sequences, under 20% found once. Details on this clonotype: What it binds is not known.

The origin of this receptor is a male patient younger than 18 who had a stem cell transplant for acute lymphoblastic leukemia, so the T cells may come from the graft donor. The gene calls are TRBV5-5 and TRBJ2-7, with a weak D call TRBD2 (5 bases). This specimen consisted of PBMCs, mostly from graft donor cells, obtained 360 days after TCRalphabeta/CD19-depleted stem cell transplant. The CDR3 loop is CASSAPGTYEQYF. The CDR3 bases are TGTGCCAGCAGCGCACCGGGGACCTACGAGCAGTACTTC.